Presented here are 21 T cell receptor beta chains from one specimen sequenced in a study of beta chain features in type 1 diabetes. The study's findings and limits: Moderate but significant shortening of TCRB CDR3s was recorded in all four CD4+ subsets from Type 1 diabetes patients.

Sequencing targeted expressed TCRB transcripts, as all isolated RNA had been reverse transcribed. Only in-frame clones appear in the TCRdb table, and some are missing; sequencing was by immunoSEQ multiplex PCR. The table shows some 660,000 clones, with over 12% occurring only once. Antigens of these TCRs are unknown. Sequencing was done on a sample of naive CD4+ T cells from blood. All receptors derive from a young man with type 1 diabetes.

The V call is TRBV6-6, the J call TRBJ2-7; D unclear. The CDR3 loop spans 14 amino acids. Trimming shortened V by 5 bases and J by 6 bases, and 17 bases separated the two germline ends. Per the germline V gene, CDR1 is MNHNY and CDR2 is SVGAGI (reference sequence). CDR3 DNA: TGTGCCAGCAGTGAGAGACGGACGTCAGGCGAGCAGTACTTC. Its protein product is CASSERRTSGEQYF.

This clone turned up a few times. This chain uses TRBV7-2 with TRBJ2-1; 12 positions agree with TRBD2. The ends lost 5 bases at V and 6 bases at J; junction bases unmatched: 11. The CDR3 has 17 amino acids. Germline CDR1 SGHTA, CDR2 FQGNSA. In nucleotides, the CDR3 is TGTGCCAGCAGCCCGCAATACGGACTAGCGGGATCCAATGAGCAGTTCTTC. Residues: CASSPQYGLAGSNEQFF.

This clone has more than one count but fewer than ten. CDR3 DNA sequence: TGCGCCAGCAGTCTGGACTCGACAGCGTTTAGCACAGATACGCAGTATTTT. Its protein product is CASSLDSTAFSTDTQYF. The V and J genes are TRBV5-1 and TRBJ2-3; the D call may be TRBD1 or TRBD2 (5 bases each). CDR1 and CDR2 from the germline V gene are SGHRS and YFSETQ. Between the trimmed V and J ends, which lost 5 bases and 0 bases, there was a span of 19 bases. The CDR3 runs 17 residues.

J is TRBJ2-1 and V is TRBV10-3, with 9 positions matching TRBD1. CDR1 is ENHRY and CDR2 is SYGVKD in the germline V gene. This CDR3 is 14 amino acids long. V trimming: 10 bases; J trimming: 6 bases; junction bases outside the gene matches: 10. The CDR3 reads CATATGTGSNEQFF. In DNA form, the CDR3 reads TGTGCCACCGCCACCGGGACAGGGTCCAATGAGCAGTTCTTC.

The V gene is TRBV29-1, the J gene TRBJ1-1; possible D gene TRBD1, 6 bases. Trimming left V 5 bases short and J 0 bases short, with 7 bases between. The CDR3 is 12 amino acids. Germline V lookup: CDR1 SQVTM, CDR2 ANQGSEA. The CDR3 loop reads CSVQGMNTEAFF. CDR3 coding DNA: TGCAGCGTTCAGGGGATGAACACTGAAGCTTTCTTT.

This clone showed up just a few times. V usage is TRBV6-5 and J usage is TRBJ1-2; no firm D call. CDR1 is MNHEY, CDR2 SVGAGI, per germline. The CDR3 consists of 13 residues. V was trimmed by 2 bases and J by 8 bases, leaving 12 bases between them. The CDR3 DNA sequence: TGTGCCAGCAGTTACGGCACGGCCAAAGGCTACACCTTC. Protein: CASSYGTAKGYTF.

The J gene is TRBJ2-7, the V gene TRBV4-1; no clear D gene. This CDR3 comprises 17 residues. Trimming stripped 1 base from V and 0 bases from J, with 16 bases between. Germline V gene lookup returns CDR1 MGHRA and CDR2 YSYEKL. CDR3 bases: TGCGCCAGCAGCCAAGTGGACGGGCGCTCCAGCTCCTACGAGCAGTACTTC. Translation: CASSQVDGRSSSYEQYF.

Only a few counts were recorded for this clone. The gene calls are TRBV30 and TRBJ2-7; tentative D call: TRBD2 (6 bases). CDR3 size: 11 residues. Between the trimmed V and J ends, which lost 5 bases and 7 bases, there was a span of 12 bases. CDR1 is GTSNPN and CDR2 is SVGIG in the germline V gene (reference sequence). DNA of the CDR3: TGTGCCTGGGGGAGGACGGGAGAGCAGTACTTC. It is translated as CAWGRTGEQYF.

This clone was seen more than once but under ten times. This sequence joins TRBV30 and TRBJ2-5; no firm D call. Germline-derived CDR1 and CDR2 are GTSNPN and SVGIG (reference sequence). The length of the CDR3 is 13 residues. V gave up 0 bases and J gave up 1 base, with 6 bases separating them. As DNA, the CDR3 is TGTGCCTGGAGTGTAACATTCCAAGAGACCCAGTACTTC. As protein: CAWSVTFQETQYF.

This clone was detected only a few times. This chain connects TRBV4-3 to TRBJ2-3; D call uncertain. The germline gives CDR1 LGHNA, CDR2 YSLEER. V shed 0 bases and J shed 2 bases, with 9 bases lying between them. The CDR3 covers 15 residues. CDR3 DNA sequence: TGCGCCAGCAGCCAAGACCCCAGGTCCACAGATACGCAGTATTTT. It specifies CASSQDPRSTDTQYF.

This rearrangement joins TRBV30 to TRBJ1-2, with D perhaps TRBD1 (5 bases). Germline V CDR1 and CDR2: GTSNPN, SVGIG (reference sequence). V gave up 7 bases and J gave up 8 bases, with 17 bases separating them. The CDR3 sequence is 12 residues long. CDR3 coding DNA: TGTGCCTCCGCAACAGGCTCCGGGGGCTACACCTTC. Residues: CASATGSGGYTF.

This clone was recorded a few times. This sample also contains other DNA sequences that code for the same CDR3. V usage is TRBV6-6 and J usage is TRBJ2-5; D is uncertain. The V gene's germline CDR1 is MNHNY and CDR2 SVGAGI (reference sequence). The CDR3 covers 12 residues. The germline V and J ends were trimmed by 2 bases and 1 base, with 2 bases remaining between them. The CDR3 loop is CASSYTQETQYF. CDR3 sequence (DNA): TGTGCCAGCAGTTACACCCAAGAGACCCAGTACTTC.

V usage is TRBV30 and J usage is TRBJ1-5, with TRBD1 identical over 10 bases. V lost 2 bases and J lost 4; bases outside the gene matches: 2. CDR3 length: 14 residues. The V gene's germline CDR1 is GTSNPN and CDR2 SVGIG (reference sequence). CDR3 sequence: CAWSQDRGNQPQHF. The CDR3 DNA reads TGTGCCTGGAGTCAGGACAGGGGGAATCAGCCCCAGCATTTT.

This clone was detected a few times. The chain carries TRBV25-1 and TRBJ1-3; D is uncertain. The V end lost 5 bases, the J end lost 4 bases, and 9 bases lay between the germline ends. The CDR3 length is 13 residues. Looked up from germline, CDR1 is MGHDK and CDR2 is SYGVNS. The CDR3 DNA is TGTGCCAGCAGTATTAGTGGAGGAAACACCATATATTTT. This gives the protein CASSISGGNTIYF.

This clone occurred a few times. The CDR3 reads CASSSDRGTDTQYF. Here the CDR3 DNA reads TGTGCCAGCAGCTCGGACAGGGGCACAGATACGCAGTATTTT. The rearrangement joins TRBV7-3 to TRBJ2-3, with TRBD1 identical over 8 bases. Germline V CDR1 and CDR2: SGHTA, FQGTGA. Trimming removed 4 bases from V and 1 base from J; junction bases left unmatched: 1. The CDR3 is made up of 14 amino acids.

This chain joins TRBV10-3 and TRBJ2-7; D may be TRBD2 (5 bases). Germline V gene sequence: CDR1 ENHRY, CDR2 SYGVKD. This CDR3 region has 14 residues. Trimming shortened V by 2 bases and J by 6 bases, and 14 bases separated the two germline ends. The CDR3 region is CAISEVRPGGEQYF. In nucleotides, the CDR3 is TGTGCCATCAGTGAGGTCAGGCCAGGAGGCGAGCAGTACTTC.

This sequence joins TRBV28 and TRBJ2-1; D unresolved. Trimming left V 9 bases short and J 15 bases short, with 15 bases between. The V gene's germline CDR1 is MDHEN and CDR2 SYDVKM. CDR3 length equals 10 residues. CDR3: CARSDPTLFF. Here the CDR3 DNA reads TGTGCCAGATCAGACCCCACCCTGTTCTTC.

The V gene is TRBV5-1, the J gene TRBJ2-1; no clear D gene. V gave up 3 bases and J gave up 3 bases, with 4 bases separating them. Germline V gene sequence: CDR1 SGHRS, CDR2 YFSETQ. The CDR3 has 12 amino acids. The CDR3 loop is CASSSDYNEQFF. CDR3 nucleotide sequence: TGCGCCAGCAGCTCGGACTACAATGAGCAGTTCTTC.

The chain recombines TRBV6-5 with TRBJ2-3; D may be TRBD1 (5 bases). CDR3 size: 15 residues. CDR1 is MNHEY and CDR2 is SVGAGI in the germline V gene. Trimming removed 6 bases at V and 1 base at J, with 14 bases between. Here the CDR3 DNA reads TGTGCCAGCAGCCGCCAGGGATTCGGCACAGATACGCAGTATTTT. Amino acids: CASSRQGFGTDTQYF.

This clone turned up a few times. The rearrangement uses TRBV20-1 and TRBJ2-1, with no clear D. This CDR3 contains 10 residues. The V and J ends lost 1 base and 13 bases respectively, with 8 bases between them. In germline, CDR1 is DFQATT, CDR2 SNEGSKA (reference sequence). In nucleotides, the CDR3 is TGCAGTGCTAGAGTTTCCCGACAGTTCTTC. Protein product: CSARVSRQFF.

With respect to this clone: A junction boundary mismatches the germline segment, possibly from a read error. The chain combines TRBV2 with TRBJ2-7, with 7 bases aligning to TRBD1. The CDR3 loop spans 10 amino acids. CDR1 is SNHLY, CDR2 FYNNEI, per germline. Here the CDR3 reads CASSTGTALF. CDR3 coding DNA: TGTGCCAGCAGTACCGGGACAGCCTTGTTC. The complete variable domain, with remaining parts taken from reference TRBV2 and TRBJ2-7, reads EPEVTQTPSHQVTQMGQEVILRCVPISNHLYFYWYRQILGQKVEFLVSFYNNEISEKSEIFDDQFSVERPDGSNFTLKIRSTKLEDSAMYFCASSTGTALFGPGTRLTVT.